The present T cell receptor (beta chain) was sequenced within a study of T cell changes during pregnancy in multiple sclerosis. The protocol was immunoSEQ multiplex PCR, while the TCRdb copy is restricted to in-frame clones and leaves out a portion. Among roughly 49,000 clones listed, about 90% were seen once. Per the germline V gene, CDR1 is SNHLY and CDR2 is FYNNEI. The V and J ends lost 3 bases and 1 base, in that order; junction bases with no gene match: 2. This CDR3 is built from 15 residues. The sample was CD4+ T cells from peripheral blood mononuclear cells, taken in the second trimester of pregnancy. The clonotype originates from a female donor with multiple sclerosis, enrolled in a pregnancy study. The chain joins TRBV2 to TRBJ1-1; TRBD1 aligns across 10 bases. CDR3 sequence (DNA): TGTGCCAGCAGTGATGGACAGGGGGAGAACACTGAAGCTTTCTTT. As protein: CASSDGQGENTEAFF.